Listed below are T cell receptor beta chains from one sample, sequenced in a study of CD4 and CD8 cells across lung adenocarcinoma regions. TCRdb used MiXCR to reprocess the PCR reads, holding one entry per CDR3 protein. This table has about 6,400 distinct CDR3 sequences, less than 55% appearing once. Sequencing input: CD4+ T cells from the center of a lung tumor. Receptors originate from a female donor with lung adenocarcinoma. The CD4 and CD8 labels of this study may be unreliable. Both conserved end residues are part of each CDR3. D genes are given only for firm matches. Size tells how often a clone was seen (once, few, many) or the class of an expanded clone, and some rows leave it out.

size | D | J | V | CDR3 | DNA
NA | NA | TRBJ2-3 | TRBV6-1 | CASKRGLQDTQYF | TGTGCCAGCAAACGAGGTTTACAAGATACGCAGTATTTT
NA | TRBD1 | TRBJ1-2 | TRBV12-3/TRBV12-4 | CASTELDRGQGYTF | TGTGCCAGCACGGAATTGGACAGGGGGCAAGGCTACACCTTC
NA | NA | TRBJ2-7 | TRBV27 | CASSSGDNSYEQYF | TGTGCCAGCAGTTCCGGGGACAACTCCTACGAGCAGTACTTC
NA | TRBD1 | TRBJ1-1 | TRBV6-1 | CASIGTGADTEAFF | TGTGCCAGCATTGGAACAGGGGCGGACACTGAAGCTTTCTTT
NA | TRBD1 | TRBJ2-7 | TRBV9 | CASSTQGAYEQYF | TGTGCCAGCAGTACCCAGGGGGCCTACGAGCAGTACTTC
NA | NA | TRBJ2-5 | TRBV7-9 | CASSFGGDSLSQETQYF | TGTGCCAGCAGCTTTGGGGGGGACAGTCTGAGCCAAGAGACCCAGTACTTC
NA | TRBD2 | TRBJ2-1 | TRBV27 | CARRFRTSRTDEQFF | TGTGCCAGGAGATTCCGGACTAGCAGGACAGATGAGCAGTTTTTT
NA | NA | TRBJ2-7 | TRBV6-4 | CASIGRGGQDTQYF | TGTGCCAGCATCGGACGGGGTGGCCAAGATACGCAGTACTTC
NA | NA | TRBJ2-1 | TRBV7-6 | CASSLKGNEQFF | TGTGCCAGCAGCCTCAAGGGGAATGAGCAGTTCTTC
medium-sized | NA | TRBJ2-7 | TRBV6-1 | CASSGSTYEQYF | TGTGCCAGCAGCGGGAGTACCTACGAGCAGTACTTC
NA | NA | TRBJ2-6 | TRBV6-1 | CASSIQGSGANVLTF | TGTGCCAGCAGCATACAGGGTTCTGGGGCCAACGTCCTGACTTTC
once | NA | TRBJ2-3 | TRBV4-1 | CASSQGTGRDPETQYF | TGCGCCAGCAGCCAGGGTACAGGCCGTGACCCAGAGACCCAGTATTTT
few | NA | TRBJ2-7 | TRBV6-2/TRBV6-3 | CASSYSSTYTSYEQYF | TGTGCCAGCAGTTACTCGAGTACCTATACTTCCTACGAGCAGTACTTC
NA | NA | TRBJ2-5 | TRBV27 | CASSLGGATCHF | TGTGCCAGCAGTTTGGGCGGCGCGACCTGCCATTTC
few | TRBD2 | TRBJ2-3 | TRBV6-5 | CASSHSDSGSSNTQYF | TGTGCCAGCAGTCACTCTGATAGCGGGAGCTCAAATACGCAGTATTTT
NA | NA | TRBJ2-1 | TRBV7-8 | CASYLSGGYNEQFF | TGTGCCAGCTACTTATCCGGGGGCTACAATGAGCAGTTCTTC
once | NA | TRBJ2-4 | TRBV27 | CASSLAQASSPLHF | TGTGCCAGCAGTTTAGCACAGGCGAGTTCACCCCTCCACTTC
NA | NA | TRBJ2-7 | TRBV10-3 | CAIGRWGDKSNEQYF | TGTGCCATCGGAAGATGGGGGGACAAAAGCAACGAGCAGTACTTC
NA | NA | TRBJ2-3 | TRBV6-1 | CASSEGLGLGGGSKDTQYF | TGTGCCAGCAGTGAAGGTCTGGGCCTAGGGGGAGGCAGCAAAGATACCCAGTATTTT
few | TRBD2 | TRBJ2-3 | TRBV24-1 | CATASGISSTDTQYF | TGTGCCACCGCTAGCGGGATCTCTAGCACAGATACGCAGTATTTT
few | NA | TRBJ2-1 | TRBV12-3/TRBV12-4 | CASSLSGDMYNEQFF | TGTGCCAGCAGTTTAAGCGGGGACATGTACAATGAGCAGTTCTTC
many | NA | TRBJ1-1 | TRBV27 | CASSLSVLGEAFF | TGTGCCAGCAGTTTATCGGTCTTGGGGGAAGCTTTCTTT
medium-sized | TRBD2 | TRBJ2-1 | TRBV6-4 | CASSAGTSGVNEQFF | TGTGCCAGCAGTGCCGGGACTAGCGGGGTCAATGAGCAGTTCTTC
large | NA | TRBJ2-5 | TRBV11-2 | CASSKRAGEGETQYF | TGTGCCAGCAGTAAACGGGCAGGGGAAGGAGAGACCCAGTACTTC